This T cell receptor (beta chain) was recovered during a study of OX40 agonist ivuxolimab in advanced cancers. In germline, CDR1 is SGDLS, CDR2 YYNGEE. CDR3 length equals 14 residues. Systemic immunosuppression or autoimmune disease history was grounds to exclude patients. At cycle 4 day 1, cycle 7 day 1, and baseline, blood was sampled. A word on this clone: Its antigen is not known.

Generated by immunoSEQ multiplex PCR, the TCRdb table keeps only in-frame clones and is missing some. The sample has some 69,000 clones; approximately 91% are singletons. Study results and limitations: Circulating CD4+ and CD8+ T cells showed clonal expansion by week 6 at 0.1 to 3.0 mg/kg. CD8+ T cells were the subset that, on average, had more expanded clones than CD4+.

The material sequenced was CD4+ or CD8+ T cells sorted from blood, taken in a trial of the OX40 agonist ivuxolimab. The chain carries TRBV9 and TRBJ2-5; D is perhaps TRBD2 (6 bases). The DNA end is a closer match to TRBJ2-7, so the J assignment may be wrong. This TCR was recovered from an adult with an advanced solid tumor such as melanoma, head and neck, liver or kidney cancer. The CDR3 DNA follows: TGTGCCAGCAGCGTAGGGTGGGGGGTCCACGAGCAGTACTTC. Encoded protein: CASSVGWGVHEQYF.